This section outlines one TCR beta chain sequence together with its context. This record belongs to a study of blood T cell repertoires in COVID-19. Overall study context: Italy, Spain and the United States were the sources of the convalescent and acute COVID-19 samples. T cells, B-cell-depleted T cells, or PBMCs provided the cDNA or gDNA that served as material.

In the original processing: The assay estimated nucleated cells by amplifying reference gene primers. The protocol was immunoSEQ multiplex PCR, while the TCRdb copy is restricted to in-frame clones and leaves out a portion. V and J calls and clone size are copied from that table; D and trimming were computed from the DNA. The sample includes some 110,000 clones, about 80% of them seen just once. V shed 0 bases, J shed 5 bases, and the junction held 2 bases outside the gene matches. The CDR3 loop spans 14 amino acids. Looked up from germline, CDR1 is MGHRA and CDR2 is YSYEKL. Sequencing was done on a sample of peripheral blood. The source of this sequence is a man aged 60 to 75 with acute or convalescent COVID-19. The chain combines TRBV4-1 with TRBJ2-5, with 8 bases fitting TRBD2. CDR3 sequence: CASSQDGREETQYF. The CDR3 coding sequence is TGCGCCAGCAGCCAAGACGGGAGGGAGGAGACCCAGTACTTC.